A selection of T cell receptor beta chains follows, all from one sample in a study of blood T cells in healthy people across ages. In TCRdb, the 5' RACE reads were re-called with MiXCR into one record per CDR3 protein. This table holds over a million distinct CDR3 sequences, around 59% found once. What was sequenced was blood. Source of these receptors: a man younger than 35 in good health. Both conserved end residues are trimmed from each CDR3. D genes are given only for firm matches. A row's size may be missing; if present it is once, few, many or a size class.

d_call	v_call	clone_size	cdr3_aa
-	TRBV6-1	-	ASSEAPGTGYT
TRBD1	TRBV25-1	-	ASSPVGTEEKLF
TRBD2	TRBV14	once	ASSQERPIAGLVNEQF
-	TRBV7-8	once	ASSTRTVNIQY
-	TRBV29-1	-	SGVGTGELF
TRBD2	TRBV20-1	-	SANIPGLAGYTDTQY
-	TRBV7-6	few	ASSRRGEATQY
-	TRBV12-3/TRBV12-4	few	ASSLGGLATDTQY
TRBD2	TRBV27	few	ASTQRAGGSHEQF
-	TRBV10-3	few	AISGHSSSQAGANVLT
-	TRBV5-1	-	ASSLVGAGNTIY
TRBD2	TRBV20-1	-	SARDTASGRTEIQY
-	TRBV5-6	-	ASSFREAGQPQH
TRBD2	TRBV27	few	ASAPDFGGETQY
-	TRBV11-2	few	ASSSSDTYYGYT
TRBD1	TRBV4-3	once	ASSQVPRQGRTEAF
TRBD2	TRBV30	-	AWLAGGSYEQY
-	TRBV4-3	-	ASSLGRTPHGEQF
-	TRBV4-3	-	ASSQEELNEQF
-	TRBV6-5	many	ASSYSKGYEQY
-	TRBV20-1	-	SAMGDTEAF
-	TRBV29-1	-	SVRLATSYEQY
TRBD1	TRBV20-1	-	SARGQGEVFEQY
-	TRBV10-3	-	AISGVPQWGDTEAF
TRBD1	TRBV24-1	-	ATSDPGTGAHEQY
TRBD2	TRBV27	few	ASSLSGGVTDTQY
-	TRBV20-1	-	SATNRVPPYEQY
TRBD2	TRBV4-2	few	ASSQDSIAGSYEQY
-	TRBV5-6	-	ASSTSWGSRGYT
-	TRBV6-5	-	ASSYGAGPSTDTQY
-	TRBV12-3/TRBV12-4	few	ASSLLTNYGYT
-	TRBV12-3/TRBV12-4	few	ASRRGANEKLF
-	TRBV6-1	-	ASMEGGNTEAF
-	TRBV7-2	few	ASSSLLAGLGEQY
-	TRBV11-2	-	ASSLNSGWDPY
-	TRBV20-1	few	SASETVSYEQY
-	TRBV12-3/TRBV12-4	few	ASSGGALGDTQY
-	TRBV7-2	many	ASSLSGTQY
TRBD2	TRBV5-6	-	ASSLASGRHNEQF
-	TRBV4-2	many	ASSLQESGYT